These T cell receptor beta chains were read from a single sample in a study of blood T cells in healthy people across ages. Using its own MiXCR run on the 5' RACE reads, TCRdb lists one record per CDR3 protein. The repertoire holds around 1,700,000 distinct CDR3 sequences, with approximately 30% as singletons. Sequencing used blood. These TCRs come from a woman aged 25 to 45 in good health. The CDR3 runs from the conserved cysteine through the conserved F or W. D genes are given only for firm matches. Not all rows give a size; the values are once, few, many and, for expanded clones, a class.

j_call | v_call | clone_size | d_call | cdr3_aa | cdr3_nt
TRBJ2-1 | TRBV29-1 | many | NA | CSARKGLDEQFF | TGCAGCGCCCGAAAGGGTCTCGATGAGCAGTTCTTC
TRBJ2-5 | TRBV7-2 | few | NA | CASSPDWFETQYF | TGTGCCAGCAGCCCCGACTGGTTCGAGACCCAGTACTTC
TRBJ2-1 | TRBV5-1 | few | TRBD2 | CASSLSWISGGYNEQFF | TGCGCCAGCAGCTTGTCTTGGATTAGCGGGGGGTACAATGAGCAGTTCTTC
TRBJ2-1 | TRBV6-5 | NA | NA | CAISSKNYNEQFF | TGTGCCATCTCATCGAAGAATTACAATGAGCAGTTCTTC
TRBJ2-7 | TRBV7-2 | many | NA | CASTPTQGSYEQYF | TGTGCCAGCACCCCCACACAGGGCTCCTACGAGCAGTACTTC
TRBJ2-7 | TRBV5-5 | few | TRBD2 | CASSLSGTSSYEQYF | TGTGCCAGCAGCTTGAGCGGGACTAGCTCCTACGAGCAGTACTTC
TRBJ2-1 | TRBV7-9 | NA | TRBD2 | CASSSSLAELYNEQFF | TGTGCCAGCAGCTCATCGCTAGCGGAGTTATACAATGAGCAGTTCTTC
TRBJ2-1 | TRBV12-3/TRBV12-4 | many | NA | CASSSSGILYNEQFF | TGTGCCAGCAGTAGTAGCGGCATCCTCTACAATGAGCAGTTCTTC
TRBJ1-1 | TRBV19 | many | TRBD1 | CASKRTGGSGTEAFF | TGTGCCAGTAAAAGGACAGGGGGGTCGGGCACTGAAGCTTTCTTT
TRBJ2-5 | TRBV7-2 | many | NA | CASSRGTDQETQYF | TGTGCCAGCAGTCGGGGGACAGACCAAGAGACCCAGTACTTC
TRBJ2-4 | TRBV5-1 | few | NA | CASSPYLSGAKNIQYF | TGCGCCAGCAGCCCCTATCTTTCGGGGGCCAAAAACATTCAGTACTTC
TRBJ2-1 | TRBV10-3 | NA | NA | CAISNGDEQFF | TGTGCCATCAGCAACGGGGATGAGCAGTTCTTC
TRBJ1-4 | TRBV6-5 | few | TRBD1 | CASSSKDRGRTNEKLFF | TGTGCCAGCAGTTCCAAGGACAGGGGAAGGACTAATGAAAAACTGTTTTTT
TRBJ2-7 | TRBV5-1 | many | TRBD1 | CASSRGTGIYEQYF | TGCGCCAGCAGCCGCGGGACAGGGATCTACGAGCAGTACTTC
TRBJ2-1 | TRBV19 | few | TRBD2 | CASTSGGATSYNEQFF | TGTGCCAGCACAAGCGGGGGGGCAACCTCCTACAATGAGCAGTTCTTC
TRBJ2-1 | TRBV19 | NA | NA | CASSGPGQNEQFF | TGTGCCAGTAGTGGCCCCGGCCAGAATGAGCAGTTCTTC